The entry below gives a single T cell receptor beta chain sequence along with its context. This entry is derived from a study of T cell responses to AZD1222 COVID-19 vaccine. This CDR3 spans 15 amino acids. The germline CDR1 and CDR2 sequences are MNHEY and SVGAGI. The V and J ends lost 2 bases and 7 bases, in that order; junction bases with no gene match: 8. Clones were read by immunoSEQ multiplex PCR, and TCRdb kept only the in-frame ones, dropping some. The sample gives 100,000 to 150,000 clones, around 85% of which show up once; under 2% is in the top ten. Sequenced here: peripheral blood, sampled on day 0 of AZD1222 vaccination. This sequence originates from an adult in good health. The V and J genes are TRBV6-5 and TRBJ1-1; 9 bases fit TRBD1. The CDR3 nucleotides are TGTGCCAGCAGTTACGGTGGACAGGGGAAAGATGAAGCTTTCTTT. Its translation: CASSYGGQGKDEAFF.